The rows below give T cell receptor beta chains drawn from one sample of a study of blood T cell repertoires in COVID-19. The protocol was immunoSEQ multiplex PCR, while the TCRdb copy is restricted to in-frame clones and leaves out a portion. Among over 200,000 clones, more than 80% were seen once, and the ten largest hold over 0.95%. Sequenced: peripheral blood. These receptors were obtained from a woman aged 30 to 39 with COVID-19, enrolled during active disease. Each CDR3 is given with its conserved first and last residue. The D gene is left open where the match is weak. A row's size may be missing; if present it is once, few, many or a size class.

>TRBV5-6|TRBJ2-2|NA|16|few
TGTGCCAGCAGCTTGGCGGGGGGCCGGAATGTCGGGGAGCTGTTTTTT
CASSLAGGRNVGELFF
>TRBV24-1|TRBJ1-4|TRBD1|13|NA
TGTGCCACCGGCAGGGGGCAGGGTGAAAAACTGTTTTTT
CATGRGQGEKLFF
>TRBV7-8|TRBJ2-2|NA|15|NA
TGTGCCAGCAGCTTAGTCGCAGGGGCTACCGGGGAGCTGTTTTTT
CASSLVAGATGELFF
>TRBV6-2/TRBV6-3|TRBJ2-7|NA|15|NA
TGTGCCAGCAGTTACTCCCTAGCTGGATCGTACGAGCAGTACTTC
CASSYSLAGSYEQYF
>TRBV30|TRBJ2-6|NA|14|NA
TGTGCCTGGAGCGAGGCTACTGGGGCCAACGTCCTGACTTTC
CAWSEATGANVLTF
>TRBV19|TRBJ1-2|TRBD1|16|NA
TGTGCCAGTACCTACGGCTTAGGCGGGACAGGGTATGGCTACACCTTC
CASTYGLGGTGYGYTF
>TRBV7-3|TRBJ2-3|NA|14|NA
TGTGCCAGCAGCTTATCAGGGAACACAGATACGCAGTATTTT
CASSLSGNTDTQYF
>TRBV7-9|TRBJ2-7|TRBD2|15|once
TGTGCCAGCAGCTGGACTAGCGGTTACTCCTACGAGCAGTACTTC
CASSWTSGYSYEQYF
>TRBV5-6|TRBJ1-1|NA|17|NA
TGTGCCAGCAGCTTCGACAGGAGTAACCCTATGAACACTGAAGCTTTCTTT
CASSFDRSNPMNTEAFF
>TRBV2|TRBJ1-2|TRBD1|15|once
TGTGCCAGCAGTTACAAGACAGGGTCAACGGGAGGCTACACCTTC
CASSYKTGSTGGYTF
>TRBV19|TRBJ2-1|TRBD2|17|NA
TGTGCCAGTATCAACCGGCTAGCGGGGGATATGTTCAATGAGCAGTTCTTC
CASINRLAGDMFNEQFF
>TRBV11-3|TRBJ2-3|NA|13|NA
TGTGCCAGCAGCTTTACAGGGATAGATACGCAGTATTTT
CASSFTGIDTQYF
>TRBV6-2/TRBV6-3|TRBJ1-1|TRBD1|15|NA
TGTGCCAGCAGTTCTCGGACAGGCCCAGGGGCTGAAGCTTTCTTT
CASSSRTGPGAEAFF
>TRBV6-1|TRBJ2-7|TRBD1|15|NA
TGTGCCAGCAGCTTCGGGACAGGGAGCTCCTACGAGCAGTACTTC
CASSFGTGSSYEQYF
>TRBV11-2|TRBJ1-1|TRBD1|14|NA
TGTGCCAGCAGCTTAGAGCCGACAGGGGCTGAAGCTTTCTTT
CASSLEPTGAEAFF
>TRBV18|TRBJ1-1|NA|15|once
TGTGCCAGCTCACCCAAGGGAGCAAGGAACACTGAAGCTTTCTTT
CASSPKGARNTEAFF
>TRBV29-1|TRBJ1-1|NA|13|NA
TGCAGCGTTGATCAGGGAATGAACACTGAAGCTTTCTTT
CSVDQGMNTEAFF
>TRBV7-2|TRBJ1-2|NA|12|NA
TGTGCCAGCAGCTTAGGGAGCTATGGCTACACCTTC
CASSLGSYGYTF
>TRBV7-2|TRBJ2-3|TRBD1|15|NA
TGTGCCAGCAGCCGCGGGACAGGGGTTGCAGATACGCAGTATTTT
CASSRGTGVADTQYF
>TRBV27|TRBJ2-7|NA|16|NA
TGTGCCAGCAGTTTCTCGGCAGGGCCACTCTCCTACGAGCAGTACTTC
CASSFSAGPLSYEQYF
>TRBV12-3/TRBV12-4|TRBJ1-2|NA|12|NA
TGTGCCAGCAGTTTGGAGGGCTATGGCTACACCTTC
CASSLEGYGYTF
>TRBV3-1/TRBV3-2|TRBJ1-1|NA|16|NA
TGTGCCAGCAGCCAAGAGGGGACATCCATGAACACTGAAGCTTTCTTT
CASSQEGTSMNTEAFF
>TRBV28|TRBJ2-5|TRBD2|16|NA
TGTGCCAGCAGTGACCTAGCGGGGGCCGTACAAGAGACCCAGTACTTC
CASSDLAGAVQETQYF
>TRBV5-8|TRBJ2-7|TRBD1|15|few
TGTGCCAGCAGCCTGTCCGGGACAGGGGTGAGCGAGCAGTACTTC
CASSLSGTGVSEQYF
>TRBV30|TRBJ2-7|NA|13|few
TGTGCCTGGAGGCGGGACTCTCCCTACGAGCAGTACTTC
CAWRRDSPYEQYF
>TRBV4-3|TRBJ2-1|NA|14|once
TGCGCCAGCAGCCCTCTTTTAGCGAACAATGAGCAGTTCTTC
CASSPLLANNEQFF
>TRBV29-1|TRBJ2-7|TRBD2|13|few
TGCAGCGTTTCGGGACTAGCGGACTACGAGCAGTACTTC
CSVSGLADYEQYF
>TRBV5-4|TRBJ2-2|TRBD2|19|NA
TGTGCCAGCAGCTCCCGCCTTCGTATAGCGGGAGGGCGTACCGGGGAGCTGTTTTTT
CASSSRLRIAGGRTGELFF
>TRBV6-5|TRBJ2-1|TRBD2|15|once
TGTGCCGGTGGGGGACTAGCGGGACAATACAATGAGCAGTTCTTC
CAGGGLAGQYNEQFF
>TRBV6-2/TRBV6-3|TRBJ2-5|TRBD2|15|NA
TGTGCCAGCAGCTACTCGGGGGGGCCGGGGGAGACCCAGTACTTC
CASSYSGGPGETQYF
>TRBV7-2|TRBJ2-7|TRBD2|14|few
TGTGCCAGCAGCTTAGGGACTAGCGGGAGGAAGCAGTACTTC
CASSLGTSGRKQYF
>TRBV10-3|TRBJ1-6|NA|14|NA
TGTGCCATCAGACACAGGGAGGGAAATTCACCCCTCCACTTT
CAIRHREGNSPLHF
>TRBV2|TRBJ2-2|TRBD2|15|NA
TGTGCCAGCAGTGACCAGGGACTAGATACCGGGGAGCTGTTTTTT
CASSDQGLDTGELFF
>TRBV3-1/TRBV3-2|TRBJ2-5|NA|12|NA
TGTGCCAGCAGCCAAGAGAGGGAGACCCAGTACTTC
CASSQERETQYF
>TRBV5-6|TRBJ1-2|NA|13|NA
TGTGCCAGCAGCTTGGGAGTTAACTATGGCTACACCTTC
CASSLGVNYGYTF
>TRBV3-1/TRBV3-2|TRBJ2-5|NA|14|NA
TGTGCCAGCAGCCACCCCGAGGCCCAAGAGACCCAGTACTTC
CASSHPEAQETQYF
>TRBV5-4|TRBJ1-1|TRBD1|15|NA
TGTGCCAGCAGCTCGACCCTCACAGGGGGGACTGAAGCTTTCTTT
CASSSTLTGGTEAFF
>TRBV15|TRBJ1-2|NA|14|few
TGTGCCACCAGCAGAGATCTTCGTTCCTATGGCTACACCTTC
CATSRDLRSYGYTF
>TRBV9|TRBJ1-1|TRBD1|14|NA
TGTGCCAGCAGCCCGACAGGGATGAACACTGAAGCTTTCTTT
CASSPTGMNTEAFF
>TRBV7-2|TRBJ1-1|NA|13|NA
TGTGCCAGCAGCTCGCGTATGAACACTGAAGCTTTCTTT
CASSSRMNTEAFF
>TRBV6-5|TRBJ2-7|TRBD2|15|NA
TGTGCCAGCAGTCCCGGGACTAGCAGTAACTACGAGCAGTACTTC
CASSPGTSSNYEQYF
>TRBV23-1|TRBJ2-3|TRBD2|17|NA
TGCGCCAGCAGTACCCCAGGAGGGGTAGCGGGAGCAGATACGCAGTATTTT
CASSTPGGVAGADTQYF
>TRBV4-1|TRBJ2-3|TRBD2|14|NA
TGCGCCAGCAGCCAGCAAGCGGGAGCAGATACGCAGTATTTT
CASSQQAGADTQYF
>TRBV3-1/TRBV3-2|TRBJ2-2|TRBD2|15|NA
TGTGCCAGCAGCCAACCTAGCGGAAACACCGGGGAGCTGTTTTTT
CASSQPSGNTGELFF
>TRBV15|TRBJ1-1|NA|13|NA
TGTGCCACCAGCAGAGGCGGGAACACTGAAGCTTTCTTT
CATSRGGNTEAFF
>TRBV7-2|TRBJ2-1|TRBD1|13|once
TGTGCCAGCAGCGAGGACAGGGTAGATGAGCAGTTCTTC
CASSEDRVDEQFF
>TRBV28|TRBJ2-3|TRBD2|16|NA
TGTGCCAGCAGTACGGGACTAGCGGGGGGCCGGGATACGCAGTATTTT
CASSTGLAGGRDTQYF
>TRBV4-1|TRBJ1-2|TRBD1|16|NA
TGCGCCAGCAGGCGAATTGGGACAGGGTTTATCTATGGCTACACCTTC
CASRRIGTGFIYGYTF
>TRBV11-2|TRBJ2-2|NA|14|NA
TGTGCCAGCCTCAACCGGCGGAGTACCGGGGAGCTGTTTTTT
CASLNRRSTGELFF
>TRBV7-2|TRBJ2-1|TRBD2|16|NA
TGTGCCAGCAGCTTAAGGACTAGCGGGAGGGGAGGTGAGCAGTTCTTC
CASSLRTSGRGGEQFF
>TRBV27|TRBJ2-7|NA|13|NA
TGTGCCAGCAGTTTGCGCGTAACCTACGAGCAGTACTTC
CASSLRVTYEQYF
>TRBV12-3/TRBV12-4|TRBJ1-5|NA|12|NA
TGTGCCAGCAGTTTACCCAGTCAGCCCCAGCATTTT
CASSLPSQPQHF